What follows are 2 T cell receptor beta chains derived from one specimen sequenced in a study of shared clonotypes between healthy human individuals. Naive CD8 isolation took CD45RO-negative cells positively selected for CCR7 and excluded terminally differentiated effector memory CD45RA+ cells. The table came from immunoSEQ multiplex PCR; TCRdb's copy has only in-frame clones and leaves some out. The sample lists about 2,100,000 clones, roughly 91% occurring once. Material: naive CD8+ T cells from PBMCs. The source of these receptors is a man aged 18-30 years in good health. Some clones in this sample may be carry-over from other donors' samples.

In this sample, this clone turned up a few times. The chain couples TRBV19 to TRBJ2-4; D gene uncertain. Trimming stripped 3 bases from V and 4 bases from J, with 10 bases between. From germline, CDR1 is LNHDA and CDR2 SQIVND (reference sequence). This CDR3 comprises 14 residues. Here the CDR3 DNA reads TGTGCCAGTAGTATCCCGGCTGAGAAAAACATTCAGTACTTC. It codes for CASSIPAEKNIQYF.

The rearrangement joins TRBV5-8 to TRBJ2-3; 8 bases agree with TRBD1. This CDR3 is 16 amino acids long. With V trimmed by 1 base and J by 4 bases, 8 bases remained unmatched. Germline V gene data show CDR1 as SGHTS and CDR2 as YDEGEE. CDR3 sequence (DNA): TGTGCCAGCAGCTTGAGCTACTCAGGGGGCCCAGATACGCAGTATTTT. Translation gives CASSLSYSGGPDTQYF.